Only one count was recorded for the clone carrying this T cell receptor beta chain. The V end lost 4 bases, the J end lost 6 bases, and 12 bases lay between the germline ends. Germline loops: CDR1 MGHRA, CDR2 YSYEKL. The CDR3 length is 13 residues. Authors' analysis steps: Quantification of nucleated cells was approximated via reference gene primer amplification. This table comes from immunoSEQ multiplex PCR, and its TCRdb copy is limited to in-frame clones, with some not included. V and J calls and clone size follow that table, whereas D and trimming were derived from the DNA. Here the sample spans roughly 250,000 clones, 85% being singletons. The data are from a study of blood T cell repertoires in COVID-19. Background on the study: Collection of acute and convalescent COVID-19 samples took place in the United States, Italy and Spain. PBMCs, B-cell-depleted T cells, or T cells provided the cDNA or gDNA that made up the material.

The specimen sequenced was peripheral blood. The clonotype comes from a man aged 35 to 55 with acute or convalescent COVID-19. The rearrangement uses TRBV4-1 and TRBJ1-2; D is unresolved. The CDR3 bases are TGCGCCAGCAGCCCTTCTTTAAGAGATGGCTACACCTTC. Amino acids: CASSPSLRDGYTF.